This T cell receptor (beta chain) was obtained from a study of blood T cell repertoires in COVID-19. Germline assignment: CDR1 SQVTM and CDR2 ANQGSEA. The CDR3 runs 14 residues. The repertoire was sequenced with immunoSEQ multiplex PCR; TCRdb's copy has only in-frame clones and lacks some. This table holds about 98,000 clones, roughly nine tenths found once. The V and J genes are TRBV29-1 and TRBJ2-3, with 7 bases lining up with TRBD2. This TCR was sampled from a man aged 50 or older with acute or convalescent COVID-19. Sequencing was carried out using peripheral blood. The CDR3 DNA reads TGCAGTACCCCGGGGCTAGCGGACACAGATACGCAGTATTTT. Translated: CSTPGLADTDTQYF.